The present TCR beta chain was sequenced within a study of T cell repertoires in aging, cancer and after chemotherapy. For the study at large: Six age groups, ranging from 30 or younger to 70 or older, included the donors. Paired samples before and after chemotherapy came from glioblastoma patients receiving temozolomide-based therapy. The study, taken as a whole, reports: Median generation probability rose over the chemotherapy interval in each cancer cohort, suggesting rebound thymic output. In cancer patients, declining TCR diversity with age involved lost richness and lost evenness.

This clonotype occurred a few times. The antigen remains undetermined. TCR beta rearrangements were amplified from peripheral blood genomic DNA. Trimming cost V 5 bases and J 3 bases, with 11 bases left between them. Germline lookup yields CDR1 KGHSH and CDR2 LQKENI. The CDR3 length is 14 residues. TRB rearrangements spanning V, D and J were amplified using mixed TRB-A/B primers. TCRdb redid the calling of the multiplex PCR reads with MiXCR, one entry per CDR3 protein. The repertoire holds around 600 distinct CDR3 sequences, roughly a fifth seen once, with around two fifths in the top ten. The sequenced sample consisted of blood. This chain connects TRBV18 to TRBJ1-5; D remains unclear. This receptor was identified in a human donor with a solid tumor. CDR3 protein: CASSASNPNQPQHF. CDR3 DNA: TGTGCCAGCTCAGCCAGCAATCCCAATCAGCCCCAGCATTTT. The full variable domain, in which reference TRBV18 and TRBJ1-5 provide the parts outside the CDR3, is NAGVMQNPRHLVRRRGQEARLRCSPMKGHSHVYWYRQLPEEGLKFMVYLQKENIIDESGMPKERFSAEFPKEGPSILRIQQVVRGDSAAYFCASSASNPNQPQHFGDGTRLSIL.